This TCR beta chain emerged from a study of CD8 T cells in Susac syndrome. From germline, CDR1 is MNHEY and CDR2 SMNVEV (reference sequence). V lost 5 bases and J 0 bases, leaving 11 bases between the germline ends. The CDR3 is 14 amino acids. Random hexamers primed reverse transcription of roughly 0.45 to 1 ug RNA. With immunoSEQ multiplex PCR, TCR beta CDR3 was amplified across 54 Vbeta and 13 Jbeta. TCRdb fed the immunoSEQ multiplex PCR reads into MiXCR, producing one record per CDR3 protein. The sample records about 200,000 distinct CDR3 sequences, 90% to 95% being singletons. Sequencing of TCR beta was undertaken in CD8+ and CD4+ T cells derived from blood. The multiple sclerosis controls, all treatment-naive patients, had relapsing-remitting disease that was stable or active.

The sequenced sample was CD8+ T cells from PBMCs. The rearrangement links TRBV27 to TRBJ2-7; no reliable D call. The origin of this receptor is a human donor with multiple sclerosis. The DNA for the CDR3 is TGTGCCAGCAGTCCCCTGCACAACTCCTACGAGCAGTACTTC. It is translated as CASSPLHNSYEQYF.